The present entry profiles one T cell receptor beta chain with its context. Its antigen is as yet unknown. This entry belongs to a study of cytomegalovirus exposure and HLA in healthy donors. The PCR was carried out with 60 Vbeta primers and 13 Jbeta primers. Assay used: immunoSEQ multiplex PCR; TCRdb lists only in-frame clones, some missing. The data show nearly 110,000 clones, with more than 75% seen just once and approximately 2.5% held by the top ten. Findings of the study overall: The authors later found HLA-associated TCR beta chains more clonally expanded than equally common others. Cytomegalovirus association was listed for 150 to 200 TCR beta chains. Productive rates of about 90% or about 30% were seen for most TCR beta V segments in an earlier analysis. Sequences of the TCR beta chain were said to predict the HLA-A and HLA-B alleles of most subjects accurately.

This CDR3 has 14 residues. CDR1 SEHNR and CDR2 FQNEAQ come from the germline V gene (reference sequence). Trimming shortened V by 5 bases and J by 2 bases, and 13 bases separated the two germline ends. Sequenced material: PBMCs. This chain joins TRBV7-9 and TRBJ2-7; the D gene is possibly TRBD1 (5 bases). The clonotype originates from a man aged 30 to 45 in good health and CMV-seropositive. The chain's CDR3 is CASSPDRYAYEQYF. The CDR3 DNA follows: TGTGCCAGCAGCCCCGACAGATACGCCTACGAGCAGTACTTC.